The clone carrying this T cell receptor (beta chain) is medium-sized by share. Its antigen is not known. The sample belongs to a study of metastatic and nonmetastatic thyroid tumors. About the study: Across blood and tumor or nodule tissue, repertoires from malignant and benign thyroid patients were compared with one another.

Study conclusions and caveats: Relative to benign nodules, malignant thyroid tumors were reportedly characterized by significantly elevated TCR beta diversity in blood and tumor.

This CDR3 spans 14 amino acids. CDR1 is SGHRS, CDR2 YFSETQ, per germline. V lost 0 bases to trimming and J lost 0 bases, with 4 bases between them. Each patient went into thyroid surgery without having received any treatment. Source study methods: Built for papillary thyroid cancer, a distant-metastasis classifier drew on CDR3 differences across clinicopathological groups. TCRdb re-called clones via MiXCR from the PCR reads. TCRdb, not the authors, supplied the V and J calls. The sample gives approximately 6,300 clones, less than 20% of which show up once; approximately 6.4% is in the top ten. The V gene is TRBV5-1, the J gene TRBJ1-3; no clear D. Sequencing input: adjacent normal tissue. This sequence originates from a female donor with papillary thyroid cancer or a benign thyroid nodule (not recorded which). Some clones in this sample may be carry-over from other donors' samples. CDR3 sequence (DNA): TGCGCCAGCAGCTTGGACAGCTCTGGAAACACCATATATTTT. This sequence encodes CASSLDSSGNTIYF.